This TCR beta chain was observed in a study of cytomegalovirus exposure and HLA in healthy donors. For this clone: Antigen: not known.

PCR used 60 Vbeta primers and 13 Jbeta primers. Clones were sequenced by immunoSEQ multiplex PCR, and TCRdb holds only the in-frame ones, with some missing. The repertoire holds about 110,000 clones, more than 60% seen once, with more than 3% in the top ten. This CDR3 region has 15 residues. Trimming took 5 bases from V and 0 from J, leaving 10 bases between them. Looked up from germline, CDR1 is SGHVS and CDR2 is FNYEAQ. Sampled while nominally healthy, donors likely had unrecorded immune exposures. Regarding the study as a whole: The authors later linked a missense DCLRE1C variant to TCR beta V- and J-gene trimming.

This sequence originates from a man between 60 and 70 years old in good health and CMV-seronegative. Sequenced input: PBMCs. V and J are TRBV7-6 and TRBJ1-4, with unresolved D. As DNA, the CDR3 is TGTGCCAGCAGCCCCCGGGATGCAACTAATGAAAAACTGTTTTTT. Amino acids: CASSPRDATNEKLFF.